One T cell receptor (beta chain) is described in this entry. Its antigen is currently not known. Base quality data are lacking; no much larger clone is found one base away. The germline V gene (reference sequence) specifies DFQATT as CDR1 and SNEGSKA as CDR2. V is reduced by 3 bases and J by 6 bases, leaving a spacing of 9 bases between them. The CDR3 starts with the cysteine, ends with the phenylalanine, and has 13 residues. The retained sequence is limited to the CDR3, 39 bases, with the frame set at the first base. The data are from a study of Ad26.COV2.S vaccination and SARS-CoV-2 variants (dated by TCRdb to 2020 to 2022). Context from the whole study: Donors in the vaccine arm were drawn from COV1001, a phase I-IIa trial of Ad26.COV2.S in healthy adults that was multicentre, randomized, double-blind and placebo-controlled. Ad26.COV2.S was administered intramuscularly at 5 x 10^10 or 1 x 10^11 viral particles, either as a single shot or as two shots given 56 days apart. Participants in the trial were split at random into five groups of five each, receiving low-dose or high-dose Ad26.COV2.S once or twice, or else placebo on both occasions. A total of approximately 30 samples were included in the TCR-sequenced set, comprising around 20 Ad26.COV2.S vaccine recipients, 5 placebo recipients and 8 SARS-CoV-2 convalescent individuals. The specificity and breadth of SARS-CoV-2-reactive T cell receptors after Ad26.COV2.S vaccination were assessed by TCRbeta repertoire sequencing. Blinding of investigators to trial group allocation was maintained during experiments and outcome assessment.

Interpreted using the paper, the treatment or condition label stands for: about 20 received Ad26.COV2.S at low or high dose, single or two shots; 5 received placebo; per-sample allocation not given. Repertoires of vaccine and placebo recipients were sequenced from samples collected on day 63 after the first injection. Between 29 July and 7 August 2020, Cohort 1b enrolled 20 to 30 adults aged 18-55 years at one site in Boston, USA. Ad26.COV2.S was a replication-incompetent adenovirus type 26 vector expressing a prefusion-stabilized SARS-CoV-2 spike protein from the original Wuhan strain. The immunoSEQ Assay was the method used to sequence TCRbeta CDR3 regions. After extraction, genomic DNA underwent amplification by bias-controlled multiplex PCR, followed by high-throughput sequencing. Per the authors' processing: Collapsing and filtering of sequences were performed to quantify the absolute abundance of each unique TCRbeta CDR3 region. Usable DNA was measured by amplifying reference genes present in all nucleated cells, and TCRbeta template counts were normalized to that usable DNA to estimate T cell fraction. Repertoire TCRs were annotated as SARS-CoV-2-specific when V gene, CDR3 amino acid sequence and J gene were exactly matched to a known reactive TCR set. MIRA supplied the reference SARS-CoV-2 TCR set, which was filtered for enrichment in COVID-19-positive ImmuneCODE repertoires so that public or cross-reactive TCRs were removed. Using the MIRA antigens, annotated TCRs were further analysed by specific ORF or by position within an ORF. Breadth was defined as annotated unique rearrangements over total unique productive rearrangements; depth was the summed frequency of those rearrangements. Two-sided Wilcoxon rank-sum tests were applied when comparing TCR breadth between groups. The source is immuneACCESS, and TCRdb retained only in-frame sequences with V and J called. Part of the clones is not carried over; for the studies checked, unresolved V genes explain less than half of this, and the remainder is unexplained. Clone size and V and J calls were adopted from that table, with D and trimming inferred from the DNA. The sample records approximately 480,000 clones, approximately 88% of which are singletons. The top ten hold about 13% of the sample.

On the study overall, not on this receptor specifically: Higher spike-specific TCR breadth was observed in Ad26.COV2.S recipients than in placebo recipients (P = 0.0014). It was noted by the authors that total T cell responses may have been underestimated by the TCR breadth and depth analyses. After vaccination, substantial breadth of spike-specific CD8+ and CD4+ T cell responses was reported. Non-spike TCR breadth was comparable between vaccine and placebo recipients, consistent with the vaccine containing only spike. The study was not powered for comparison of responses between vaccine doses or regimens.

The clonotype originates from a person between 18 and 60 years old who received the Ad26.COV2.S COVID-19 vaccine or a placebo. The sequences come from peripheral blood, collected in a trial of Ad26.COV2.S vaccine versus placebo. The V and J segments used are TRBV20-1 and TRBJ1-6; a confident D gene designation cannot be given. The CDR3: CSASGQLNSPLHF. Read as DNA, the sequence is TGCAGTGCTAGTGGGCAGCTTAATTCACCCCTCCACTTT.